The source of this T cell receptor beta chain is a study of T cells in Graves' hyperthyroidism and ophthalmopathy. In this sample, this clonotype turned up many times. Antigen specificity is unknown. It was RNA transcripts that yielded the amplified TCR beta CDR3 regions. The HTBI set primed first-round TCR CDR3 RT-PCR. TCRdb independently ran MiXCR on the multiplex PCR reads; one entry per CDR3 protein. The table shows hundreds of thousands of distinct CDR3 sequences, with around a sixth occurring only once. PBMCs stemmed from more than 7.5 ml fresh peripheral blood. V trimming: 5 bases; J trimming: 3 bases; junction bases outside the gene matches: 8. This CDR3 has 15 residues. In germline, CDR1 is MDHEN, CDR2 SYDVKM. Study conclusions and caveats: Using 13 V-J features, a model discriminated ophthalmopathy from stable hyperthyroidism. Ophthalmopathy was predicted by the model a median of roughly 6.7 months ahead of onset. Most thyroid clonotypes with frequency above 0.001 were detected in blood.

The chain links TRBV28 to TRBJ2-7; TRBD2 agrees at 9 bases. The sequenced sample consisted of blood. The receptor was derived from a woman aged 18-35 years with Graves' hyperthyroidism. Written as DNA, the CDR3 is TGTGCCAGCAGTCCCCAGCGGGGGGTGGTCTACGAGCAGTACTTC. Translation: CASSPQRGVVYEQYF.